Shown below are 21 T cell receptor beta chains from a single sample sequenced in a study of T-cell reconstitution after alpha-beta-depleted transplantation in children. This sample's TCRbeta library carried unique molecular identifier barcodes. TCRdb itself ran the PCR reads through MiXCR, one entry per CDR3 protein. Altogether 40,000 to 55,000 distinct CDR3 sequences are present, about a tenth being singletons, with the ten largest covering roughly 28%. Sequences were derived from PBMCs, mostly from graft donor cells, sampled 60 days after TCRalphabeta/CD19-depleted stem cell transplant. Source of these receptors: a male patient between 2 and 15 years old who had a stem cell transplant for chronic granulomatous disease, so the T cells may come from the graft donor.

The gene calls are TRBV11-3 and TRBJ2-1; 11 nucleotides align to TRBD2. The V gene's germline CDR1 is SGHNT and CDR2 YENEEA. Losses at the gene ends were 5 bases for V and 3 bases for J; bases not matched to a gene: 3. The CDR3 covers 15 residues. The DNA of the CDR3 is TGTGCCAGCAGCCCGGGACTAGCGGTCTACAATGAGCAGTTCTTC. Protein product: CASSPGLAVYNEQFF.

This clonotype was picked up a small number of times. This chain links TRBV18 with TRBJ2-5, with a tentative D call TRBD1 (5 bases). The CDR3 is 15 amino acids. The germline CDR1 and CDR2 sequences are KGHSH and LQKENI. Trimming pared 6 bases from V and 5 bases from J, leaving 19 bases between. CDR3 sequence: CASSPPGRGRETQYF. Written as DNA, the CDR3 is TGTGCCAGCTCTCCCCCCGGTAGGGGCCGGGAGACCCAGTACTTC.

This clonotype was observed many times. The V call is TRBV25-1, the J call TRBJ2-7; D not resolved. This CDR3 is built from 15 residues. Germline V gene lookup returns CDR1 MGHDK and CDR2 SYGVNS. Trimming pared 3 bases from V and 3 bases from J, leaving 15 bases between. CDR3 in amino acids: CASSDSLAINYEQYF. The DNA for the CDR3 is TGTGCCAGCAGTGATTCTTTAGCTATAAACTACGAGCAGTACTTC.

This clonotype was seen repeatedly, ten times or more. The chain links TRBV20-1 to TRBJ2-7; 7 bases line up with TRBD1. V shed 2 bases, J shed 4 bases, and the junction held 8 bases outside the gene matches. Germline values: CDR1 DFQATT, CDR2 SNEGSKA (reference sequence). CDR3 length equals 14 residues. CDR3 in DNA: TGCAGTGCTAGACTCCCTGGACAGGATTACGAGCAGTACTTC. It translates to CSARLPGQDYEQYF.

The V call is TRBV29-1, the J call TRBJ2-7; D is perhaps TRBD1 or TRBD2 (5 bases each). The CDR3 is 15 amino acids. Trimming cost V 5 bases and J 3 bases, with 20 bases left between them. Germline assignment: CDR1 SQVTM and CDR2 ANQGSEA. This CDR3 reads CSVYEGGRVDYEQYF. The CDR3 nucleotides read TGCAGCGTTTATGAAGGAGGCAGGGTGGACTACGAGCAGTACTTC.

In this sample, this clonotype turned up a few times. This chain uses TRBV14 with TRBJ2-1, with a tentative D call TRBD2 (6 bases). Germline loops: CDR1 SGHDN, CDR2 FVKESK. V shed 4 bases and J shed 4 bases, with 14 bases lying between them. CDR3 size: 15 residues. The CDR3 region is CASSPREFGYNEQFF. Written as DNA, the CDR3 is TGTGCCAGCAGCCCTCGGGAGTTTGGTTACAATGAGCAGTTCTTC.

This clonotype occurred many times. The gene calls are TRBV5-1 and TRBJ1-4, with TRBD1 as a possible D gene (5 bases). This CDR3 spans 14 amino acids. CDR1 is SGHRS and CDR2 is YFSETQ in the germline V gene. The V gene lost 6 bases and the J gene lost 2 bases, with 11 bases spanning the gap. The CDR3 DNA sequence: TGCGCCAGCACCCCTGACAGTACTAATGAAAAACTGTTTTTT. Residues: CASTPDSTNEKLFF.

This clonotype occurred many times. The chain couples TRBV5-4 to TRBJ2-7; no clear D. Between the trimmed V and J ends, which lost 4 bases and 0 bases, there was a span of 11 bases. This CDR3 comprises 14 residues. Germline CDR1 reads SGHNT; CDR2 reads YYREEE (reference sequence). The CDR3 coding sequence is TGTGCCAGCAGCAAGAGCGAGAGCTCCTACGAGCAGTACTTC. This gives the protein CASSKSESSYEQYF. The full variable domain, its missing parts supplied by reference TRBV5-4 and TRBJ2-7, is ETGVTQSPTHLIKTRGQQVTLRCSSQSGHNTVSWYQQALGQGPQFIFQYYREEENGRGNFPPRFSGLQFPNYSSELNVNALELDDSALYLCASSKSESSYEQYFGPGTRLTVT.

Many counts were recorded for this clonotype. The J gene is TRBJ2-7, the V gene TRBV6-5; D call uncertain. The germline CDR1 and CDR2 sequences are MNHEY and SVGAGI. V lost 2 bases, J lost 4 bases, and 3 bases lay in between. The CDR3 covers 11 residues. The CDR3 reads CASSYHYEQYF. CDR3 coding DNA: TGTGCCAGCAGTTACCATTACGAGCAGTACTTC.

This clonotype was recorded at least ten times. This chain connects TRBV7-2 to TRBJ2-2, with 10 bases aligning to TRBD2. After removal of 0 bases from V and 4 bases from J, the junction contained 5 bases not matched to a gene. This CDR3 region has 17 residues. CDR1 SGHTA and CDR2 FQGNSA come from the germline V gene. CDR3 residues: CASSLAEREGITGELFF. CDR3 coding DNA: TGTGCCAGCAGCTTAGCAGAGCGGGAGGGGATCACCGGGGAGCTGTTTTTT.

This clonotype showed up many times. The rearrangement joins TRBV7-6 to TRBJ2-7; tentatively, D is TRBD1 (6 bases). V lost 3 bases and J lost 6, with 18 bases in between. CDR1 and CDR2 (germline): SGHVS, FNYEAQ. This CDR3 contains 15 residues. CDR3: CASSFSQGTGREQYF. CDR3 DNA sequence: TGTGCCAGCAGCTTCTCACAGGGAACAGGACGCGAGCAGTACTTC.

The chain employs TRBV14 and TRBJ2-1; 13 bases fit TRBD2. Germline-derived CDR1 and CDR2 are SGHDN and FVKESK. The CDR3 totals 16 residues. V lost 4 bases and J lost 10; bases outside the gene matches: 10. The CDR3 region is CASSPILAGGPREQFF. The CDR3 DNA follows: TGTGCCAGCAGCCCTATACTAGCGGGAGGGCCGCGGGAGCAGTTCTTC.

This clonotype was observed many times. The genes are TRBV5-8 and TRBJ2-2; D remains ambiguous. Germline-derived CDR1 and CDR2 are SGHTS and YDEGEE. There are 14 residues in the CDR3. Between the trimmed V and J ends, which lost 2 bases and 2 bases, there was a span of 7 bases. CDR3 sequence (DNA): TGTGCCAGCAGCTTCAGCACCAACACCGGGGAGCTGTTTTTT. Amino acids: CASSFSTNTGELFF.

This clonotype was detected ten times or more. The chain combines TRBV9 with TRBJ2-1; TRBD2 might be the D (6 bases). V was shortened by 4 bases and J by 0 bases, with 11 bases between the two germline ends. Germline V gene sequence: CDR1 SGDLS, CDR2 YYNGEE. The CDR3 is 15 amino acids. The CDR3 loop is CASSMGGSSYNEQFF. CDR3 DNA sequence: TGTGCCAGCAGCATGGGAGGTAGCTCCTACAATGAGCAGTTCTTC.

The sample holds many counts of this clonotype. The chain joins TRBV21-1 to TRBJ2-1. TRBV21-1 is termed a pseudogene. The CDR3 is made up of 12 amino acids. The CDR3 region is CASKPSYNEQFF. The CDR3 coding sequence is TGTGCCAGCAAGCCTTCCTACAATGAGCAGTTCTTC.

This clonotype has a count of ten or more. The chain employs TRBV23-1 and TRBJ2-1, with TRBD1 matching 7 bases. TRBV23-1 is recorded as an ORF, its role being uncertain. There are 17 residues in the CDR3. Losses at the gene ends were 0 bases for V and 4 bases for J; bases not matched to a gene: 9. Here the CDR3 DNA reads TGCGCCAGCAGTCAATCACCCCTATGGGACAGTTACAATGAGCAGTTCTTC. Protein sequence: CASSQSPLWDSYNEQFF.

V is TRBV30 and J is TRBJ1-5; a weak D match, TRBD1 (5 bases). The germline V gene has CDR1 GTSNPN and CDR2 SVGIG (reference sequence). Trimming shortened V by 3 bases and J by 4 bases, and 16 bases separated the two germline ends. The CDR3 loop spans 15 amino acids. The CDR3 DNA reads TGTGCCTGGAGAACTCCCGGGGCAGCTAATCAGCCCCAGCATTTT. It specifies CAWRTPGAANQPQHF.

This clonotype is classed as medium-sized. The rearrangement links TRBV5-1 to TRBJ2-5, with TRBD2 matching 8 bases. CDR3 length: 16 amino acids. CDR1 and CDR2 from the germline V gene are SGHRS and YFSETQ. Losses at the gene ends were 2 bases for V and 2 bases for J; bases not matched to a gene: 8. The CDR3 sequence: CASSFTSSGPQETQYF. As DNA, the CDR3 is TGCGCCAGCAGCTTCACCTCTAGCGGGCCACAAGAGACCCAGTACTTC.

This clonotype was seen many times. V usage is TRBV9 and J usage is TRBJ2-7, with 10 bases fitting TRBD2. The CDR3 has 16 amino acids. The V and J ends lost 0 bases and 4 bases, in that order; junction bases with no gene match: 7. Germline CDR1 reads SGDLS; CDR2 reads YYNGEE. The CDR3 coding sequence is TGTGCCAGCAGCGTAGGGCCTAGCGGGAGTATGTACGAGCAGTACTTC. This gives the protein CASSVGPSGSMYEQYF.

This chain joins TRBV18 and TRBJ2-5; D gene ambiguous. The CDR3 runs to 13 residues. Per the germline V gene, CDR1 is KGHSH and CDR2 is LQKENI. The germline V and J ends were trimmed by 2 bases and 5 bases, with 9 bases remaining between them. The CDR3 protein is CASSPGQGETQYF. CDR3 DNA sequence: TGTGCCAGCTCACCAGGTCAAGGGGAGACCCAGTACTTC.

This clonotype showed up many times. The genes are TRBV15 and TRBJ2-5; 9 bases are a match to TRBD1. This CDR3 is built from 16 residues. CDR1 and CDR2 (germline): LNHNV, YYDKDF (reference sequence). Trimming cost V 9 bases and J 2 bases; bases outside gene matches: 13. The CDR3 is CATAGTGSHLQETQYF. The CDR3 DNA is TGTGCCACTGCCGGGACAGGGTCCCACTTACAAGAGACCCAGTACTTC.